Presented here are 16 T cell receptor beta chains from one specimen sequenced in a study of T and B cells in COVID-19 patients. From blood, about 250-500 ng of genomic DNA served as TRB template. BIOMED2 TRB-A/B primer pools were used in multiplex TRB PCR. Each CDR3 protein is one row after TCRdb ran MiXCR on the multiplex PCR reads. Of around 15,000 distinct CDR3 sequences in the sample, 28% were seen once. Sequencing was carried out using blood. These receptors all stem from a human donor who had recovered from COVID-19.

In regard to this clonotype: This could be a read error, since a much larger clone is one nucleotide away. The CDR3 ends on some other residue instead of the conserved phenylalanine or tryptophan, so this is likely a read error. The chain combines TRBV15 with TRBJ2-3, with D unclear. This CDR3 has 17 residues. Germline values: CDR1 LNHNV, CDR2 YYDKDF (reference sequence). The V gene lost 0 bases and the J gene lost 0 bases, with 13 bases spanning the gap. CDR3 region: CATSRDRGQASTDTQYC. As DNA, the CDR3 is TGTGCCACCAGCAGAGATAGAGGTCAGGCTAGCACAGATACGCAGTATTGT.

This clonotype is deemed medium-sized. V usage is TRBV19 and J usage is TRBJ2-7; 13 bases are a match to TRBD2. Germline lookup yields CDR1 LNHDA and CDR2 SQIVND (reference sequence). The length of the CDR3 is 16 residues. Germline trimming cut 1 base from V and 7 bases from J; bases unmatched to any gene: 7. CDR3 DNA sequence: TGTGCCAGTAGTATAGGGACTAGCGGGAGACCCGATGAGCAGTACTTC. This sequence encodes CASSIGTSGRPDEQYF. Combining the CDR3 with reference TRBV19 and TRBJ2-7 gives the whole variable domain DGGITQSPKYLFRKEGQNVTLSCEQNLNHDAMYWYRQDPGQGLRLIYYSQIVNDFQKGDIAEGYSVSREKKESFPLTVTSAQKNPTAFYLCASSIGTSGRPDEQYFGPGTRLTVT.

The chain carries TRBV7-6 and TRBJ2-1; no definite D call. There are 12 residues in the CDR3. From germline, CDR1 is SGHVS and CDR2 FNYEAQ. V shed 5 bases and J shed 2 bases, with 4 bases lying between them. The CDR3 coding sequence is TGTGCCAGCAGCCCCGCCTACAATGAGCAGTTCTTC. It yields the protein CASSPAYNEQFF.

Regarding this clonotype: A much more abundant neighbour one base away suggests this may be a read error. The chain recombines TRBV15 with TRBJ2-7, with D perhaps given as TRBD1 or TRBD2 (6 bases each). CDR1 is LNHNV and CDR2 is YYDKDF in the germline V gene (reference sequence). CDR3 length: 14 amino acids. The CDR3 region has the DNA TGTGCCACCAGCAAGGGGGGTAGCTCCTACGAGCTGTACTTC. Amino acids: CATSKGGSSYELYF.

V is TRBV10-2 and J is TRBJ2-1; 11 bases fit TRBD2. The germline V gene has CDR1 WSHSY and CDR2 SAAADI. The CDR3 consists of 16 residues. V lost 3 bases, J lost 5 bases, and 6 bases stayed unmatched. For the CDR3, the DNA is TGCGCCAGCAGTGACCACCGACTAGCGGGACACAATGAGCAGTTCTTC. It translates to CASSDHRLAGHNEQFF.

This clonotype was seen only a few times. This sequence joins TRBV5-6 and TRBJ2-7; 7 bases match TRBD1. The CDR3 contains 15 residues. CDR1 is SGHDT, CDR2 YYEEEE, per germline. The trim removed 2 bases at V and 3 bases at J, leaving 8 bases unmatched. For the CDR3, the DNA is TGTGCCAGCAGCTTAGTAACAGGGGCTTTCTACGAGCAGTACTTC. Its protein is CASSLVTGAFYEQYF.

This clonotype is categorized as medium-sized. The J gene is TRBJ2-3, the V gene TRBV18; 10 bases fit TRBD2. The CDR3 has 15 residues. Germline trimming cut 6 bases from V and 3 bases from J; bases unmatched to any gene: 6. The germline V gene encodes CDR1 KGHSH and CDR2 LQKENI. The CDR3 reads CASSTTSGETDTQYF. CDR3 nucleotides: TGTGCCAGCTCCACAACTAGCGGGGAGACAGATACGCAGTATTTT.

This clonotype is termed medium-sized. The CDR3 protein is CASSYALGFTGELFF. CDR3 nucleotides: TGTGCCAGTAGTTATGCTTTAGGGTTCACCGGGGAGCTGTTTTTT. V gene TRBV19 combines with J gene TRBJ2-2; D is uncertain. This CDR3 is 15 amino acids long. V shed 5 bases and J shed 4 bases, with 14 bases lying between them. Germline assignment: CDR1 LNHDA and CDR2 SQIVND (reference sequence).

This clonotype was recorded a few times. CDR3 sequence: CASSLVYPFWEQETQYF. The DNA for the CDR3 is TGTGCCAGCAGCTTAGTATACCCGTTCTGGGAGCAAGAGACCCAGTACTTC. This chain links TRBV7-2 with TRBJ2-5, with D possibly matching TRBD2 (5 bases). In germline, CDR1 is SGHTA, CDR2 FQGNSA. The V end was cut by 1 base, the J end by 2 bases, with 17 bases between. The CDR3 spans 17 residues.

The table lists this clonotype with a few counts. This chain connects TRBV30 to TRBJ2-3, with TRBD2 identical over 12 bases. CDR3 length equals 17 residues. CDR1 is GTSNPN, CDR2 SVGIG, per germline (reference sequence). The V segment lost 0 bases and the J segment 0 bases; nucleotides outside the gene matches: 4. The CDR3 loop is CAWSVLAGGSSTDTQYF. DNA for the CDR3: TGTGCCTGGAGTGTACTAGCGGGAGGTTCTAGCACAGATACGCAGTATTTT.

The J gene is TRBJ2-3, the V gene TRBV27; 15 nucleotides match TRBD2. Germline lookup yields CDR1 MNHEY and CDR2 SMNVEV (reference sequence). The CDR3 contains 17 residues. Trimming cost V 3 bases and J 4 bases; bases outside gene matches: 5. The CDR3 sequence is CASSFPGLAGGPDTQYF. The DNA for the CDR3 is TGTGCCAGCAGTTTCCCTGGACTAGCGGGAGGGCCAGATACGCAGTATTTT.

This clonotype has just a few counts. V gene TRBV5-6 combines with J gene TRBJ1-4, with 8 bases aligning to TRBD1. The V gene end was trimmed by 0 bases and the J gene end by 8 bases; junction bases not matched to a gene: 6. The CDR3 contains 15 residues. Looked up from germline, CDR1 is SGHDT and CDR2 is YYEEEE. The CDR3 protein is CASSLARTGKEKLFF. CDR3 nucleotide sequence: TGTGCCAGCAGCTTGGCGAGGACAGGGAAAGAAAAACTGTTTTTT.

This clonotype rates as medium-sized. The rearrangement links TRBV6-2 or TRBV6-3 to TRBJ2-1; perhaps TRBD2 as D (6 bases). Germline V gene data show CDR1 as MNHEY and CDR2 as SVGEGT. V lost 5 bases and J 2 bases, leaving 7 bases between the germline ends. This CDR3 has 13 residues. The CDR3 nucleotides are TGTGCCAGCAGTGGGGAGGCCTACAATGAGCAGTTCTTC. It codes for CASSGEAYNEQFF.

This clonotype was seen many times. This chain uses TRBV5-4 with TRBJ2-2; D remains ambiguous. Deletions cut 0 bases from V and 5 bases from J, with 11 bases between. The CDR3 is made up of 15 amino acids. Per the germline V gene, CDR1 is SGHNT and CDR2 is YYREEE (reference sequence). The CDR3 DNA is TGTGCCAGCAGCTTGGATCAGGCCTGGACCGGGGAGCTGTTTTTT. This gives the protein CASSLDQAWTGELFF.

The sample holds a few counts of this clonotype. The CDR3 loop reads CASSPTGDNSPLHF. CDR3 bases: TGTGCCAGCAGTCCGACAGGGGATAATTCACCCCTCCACTTT. V is TRBV6-4 and J is TRBJ1-6, with 8 bases aligning to TRBD1. V dropped 5 bases and J dropped 5; count of bases not matched to a gene: 2. The CDR3 runs to 14 residues. Germline assignment: CDR1 MRHNA and CDR2 SNTAGT.

The chain links TRBV4-1 to TRBJ2-3, with 7 bases that match TRBD2. The germline gives CDR1 MGHRA, CDR2 YSYEKL. This CDR3 is 16 amino acids long. Trimming cost V 4 bases and J 0 bases; bases outside gene matches: 7. Here the CDR3 reads CASSRRLAGSTDTQYF. Written as DNA, the CDR3 is TGCGCCAGCAGCCGTCGACTAGCCGGGAGCACAGATACGCAGTATTTT.